The T cell receptor beta chain under discussion was sequenced for a study of graft-versus-host responses after intestinal transplantation. Study background: Transplantation in recipients was multivisceral, liver-intestinal, or isolated intestinal.

In the case of this clone: Its target is unknown.

The length of the CDR3 is 14 residues. Germline V gene lookup returns CDR1 SGHDT and CDR2 YYEEEE. V dropped 0 bases and J dropped 3 bases, with 9 bases sitting between them. The table came from immunoSEQ multiplex PCR; TCRdb's copy has only in-frame clones and leaves some out. The sample records about 88,000 clones, 75% to 95% being singletons. The chain uses TRBV5-6 and TRBJ1-1; D is uncertain. The TCR was taken from a human donor who was the organ donor for an intestinal transplant. This specimen was unstimulated CD4+ T cells sorted from spleen or lymph node cells, taken before transplant. This CDR3 reads CASSLAGRDTEAFF. CDR3 coding DNA: TGTGCCAGCAGCTTGGCGGGGAGGGACACTGAAGCTTTCTTT. Together with reference TRBV5-6 and TRBJ1-1, the CDR3 gives the full variable domain: DAGVTQSPTHLIKTRGQQVTLRCSPKSGHDTVSWYQQALGQGPQFIFQYYEEEERQRGNFPDRFSGHQFPNYSSELNVNALLLGDSALYLCASSLAGRDTEAFFGQGTRLTVV.